In its sample, the clone carrying this T cell receptor (beta chain) was seen many times. A 5'RACE template-switching step, the method used to make TCR cDNA, added a universal primer site and UMIs. TCRdb recomputed calls from the 5' RACE reads with MiXCR, one row per CDR3 protein. Of a few hundred thousand distinct CDR3 sequences in the sample, about a sixth were seen once. In germline, CDR1 is SGHRS, CDR2 YFSETQ. The CDR3 spans 15 residues. Trimming pared 4 bases from V and 0 bases from J, leaving 11 bases between. The data stem from a study of T cells after yellow fever vaccination. The sequence derives from a man aged 18 to 30 who received the YFV17D yellow fever vaccine. This chain joins TRBV5-1 and TRBJ2-4; TRBD1 might be the D (5 bases). Source: PBMCs, taken 5 days after the first yellow fever vaccination. The CDR3 protein is CASSLDSLAKNIQYF. In nucleotides, the CDR3 is TGCGCCAGCAGCCTCGACAGCCTAGCCAAAAACATTCAGTACTTC.